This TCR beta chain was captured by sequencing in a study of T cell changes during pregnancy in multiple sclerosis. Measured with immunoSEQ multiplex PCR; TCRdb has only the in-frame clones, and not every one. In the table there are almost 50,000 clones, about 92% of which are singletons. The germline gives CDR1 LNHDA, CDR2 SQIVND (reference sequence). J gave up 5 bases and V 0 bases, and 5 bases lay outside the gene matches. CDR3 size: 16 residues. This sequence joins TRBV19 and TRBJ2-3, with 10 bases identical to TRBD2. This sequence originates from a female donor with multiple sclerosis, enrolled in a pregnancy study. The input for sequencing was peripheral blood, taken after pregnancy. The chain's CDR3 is CASSIDTSGAKDTQYF. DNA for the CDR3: TGTGCCAGTAGTATAGATACTAGCGGGGCTAAAGATACGCAGTATTTT.